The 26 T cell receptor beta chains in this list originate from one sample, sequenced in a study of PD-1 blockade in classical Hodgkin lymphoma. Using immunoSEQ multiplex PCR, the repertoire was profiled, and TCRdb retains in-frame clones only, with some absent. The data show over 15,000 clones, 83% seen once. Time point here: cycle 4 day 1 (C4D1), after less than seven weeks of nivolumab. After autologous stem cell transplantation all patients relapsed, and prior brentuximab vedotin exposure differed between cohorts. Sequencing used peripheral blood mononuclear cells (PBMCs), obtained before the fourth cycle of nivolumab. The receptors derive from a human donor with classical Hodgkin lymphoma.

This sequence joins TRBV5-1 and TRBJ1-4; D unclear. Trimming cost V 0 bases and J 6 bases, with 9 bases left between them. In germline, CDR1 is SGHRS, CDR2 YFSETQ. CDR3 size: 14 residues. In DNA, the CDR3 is TGCGCCAGCAGCTTGGTGGGGTCCCATGAAAAACTGTTTTTT. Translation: CASSLVGSHEKLFF.

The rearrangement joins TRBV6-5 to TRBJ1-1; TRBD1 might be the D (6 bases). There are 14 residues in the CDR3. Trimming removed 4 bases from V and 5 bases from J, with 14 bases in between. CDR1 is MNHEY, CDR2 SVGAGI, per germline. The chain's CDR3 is CASSSEQGRTEAFF. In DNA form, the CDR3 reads TGTGCCAGCAGTTCGGAACAGGGCAGGACTGAAGCTTTCTTT.

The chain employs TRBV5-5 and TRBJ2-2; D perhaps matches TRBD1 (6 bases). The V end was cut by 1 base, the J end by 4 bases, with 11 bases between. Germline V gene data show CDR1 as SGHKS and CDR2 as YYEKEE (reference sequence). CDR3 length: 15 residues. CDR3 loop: CASSLNRVGTGELFF. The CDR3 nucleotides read TGTGCCAGCAGCTTGAACAGGGTGGGCACCGGGGAGCTGTTTTTT.

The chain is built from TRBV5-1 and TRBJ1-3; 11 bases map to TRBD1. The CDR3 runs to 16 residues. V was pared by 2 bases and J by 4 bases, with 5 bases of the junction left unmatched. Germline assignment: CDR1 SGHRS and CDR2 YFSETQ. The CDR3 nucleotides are TGCGCCAGCAGCTTTTGGGGACAGGGGGAAGGAAACACCATATATTTT. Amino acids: CASSFWGQGEGNTIYF. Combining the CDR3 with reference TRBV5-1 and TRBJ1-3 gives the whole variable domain KAGVTQTPRYLIKTRGQQVTLSCSPISGHRSVSWYQQTPGQGLQFLFEYFSETQRNKGNFPGRFSGRQFSNSRSEMNVSTLELGDSALYLCASSFWGQGEGNTIYFGEGSWLTVV.

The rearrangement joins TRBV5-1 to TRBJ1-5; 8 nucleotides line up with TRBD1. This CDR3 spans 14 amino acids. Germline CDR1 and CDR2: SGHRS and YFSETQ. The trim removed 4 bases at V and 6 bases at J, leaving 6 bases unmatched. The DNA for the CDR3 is TGCGCCAGCAGCGAAGGACAGGGTCGTCAGCCCCAGCATTTT. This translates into CASSEGQGRQPQHF.

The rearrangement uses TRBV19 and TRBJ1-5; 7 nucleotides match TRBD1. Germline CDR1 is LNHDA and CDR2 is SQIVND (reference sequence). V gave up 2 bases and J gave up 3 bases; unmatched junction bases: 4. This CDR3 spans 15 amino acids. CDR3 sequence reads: CASSIWGTDNQPQHF. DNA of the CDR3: TGTGCCAGTAGTATATGGGGGACAGACAATCAGCCCCAGCATTTT.

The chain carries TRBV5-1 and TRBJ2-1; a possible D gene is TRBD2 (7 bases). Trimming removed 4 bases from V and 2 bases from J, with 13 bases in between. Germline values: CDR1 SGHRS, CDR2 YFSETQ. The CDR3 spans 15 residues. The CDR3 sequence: CASSIAGAAYNEQFF. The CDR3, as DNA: TGCGCCAGCAGCATTGCGGGGGCAGCCTACAATGAGCAGTTCTTC.

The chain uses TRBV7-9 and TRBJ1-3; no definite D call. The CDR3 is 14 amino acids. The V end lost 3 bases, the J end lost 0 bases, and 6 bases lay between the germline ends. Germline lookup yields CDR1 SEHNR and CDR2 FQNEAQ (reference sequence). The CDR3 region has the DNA TGTGCCAGCAGCTTCGGTTTCTCTGGAAACACCATATATTTT. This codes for CASSFGFSGNTIYF.

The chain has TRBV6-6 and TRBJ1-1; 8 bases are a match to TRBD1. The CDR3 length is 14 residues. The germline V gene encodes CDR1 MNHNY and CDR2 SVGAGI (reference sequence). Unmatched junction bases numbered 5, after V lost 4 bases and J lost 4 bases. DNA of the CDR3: TGTGCCAGCAGTTCCCCCGACAGGGGCACTGAAGCTTTCTTT. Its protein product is CASSSPDRGTEAFF.

This CDR3 reads CASSLVGVATNEKLFF. The CDR3 DNA sequence: TGCGCCAGCAGCTTGGTAGGGGTAGCAACTAATGAAAAACTGTTTTTT. The V gene is TRBV5-1, the J gene TRBJ1-4, with D perhaps matching TRBD1 (5 bases). Trimming removed 0 bases from V and 0 bases from J, with 9 bases in between. The germline CDR1 and CDR2 sequences are SGHRS and YFSETQ. This CDR3 comprises 16 residues. Full variable domain (remainder filled in from reference TRBV5-1 and TRBJ1-4): KAGVTQTPRYLIKTRGQQVTLSCSPISGHRSVSWYQQTPGQGLQFLFEYFSETQRNKGNFPGRFSGRQFSNSRSEMNVSTLELGDSALYLCASSLVGVATNEKLFFGSGTQLSVL.

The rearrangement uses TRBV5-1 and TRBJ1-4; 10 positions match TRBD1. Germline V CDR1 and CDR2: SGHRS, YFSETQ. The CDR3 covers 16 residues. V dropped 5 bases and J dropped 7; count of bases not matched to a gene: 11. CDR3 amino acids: CASSSGTGASGEKLFF. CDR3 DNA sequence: TGCGCCAGCAGTTCCGGGACAGGGGCCTCGGGTGAAAAACTGTTTTTT.

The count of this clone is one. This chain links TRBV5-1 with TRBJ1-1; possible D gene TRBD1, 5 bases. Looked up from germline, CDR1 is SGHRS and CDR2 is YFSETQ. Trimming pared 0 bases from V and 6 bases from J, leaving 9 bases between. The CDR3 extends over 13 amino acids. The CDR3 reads CASSLGGTSEAFF. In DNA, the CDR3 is TGCGCCAGCAGCTTGGGCGGGACTTCTGAAGCTTTCTTT.

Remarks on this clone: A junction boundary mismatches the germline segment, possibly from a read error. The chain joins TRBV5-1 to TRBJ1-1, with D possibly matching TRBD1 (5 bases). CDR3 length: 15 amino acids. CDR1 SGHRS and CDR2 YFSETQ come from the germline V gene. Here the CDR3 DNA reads TGCGCCAGCAGCTTGGATGCAGGGATGAAGACTGAAGCTTTCTTT. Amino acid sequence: CASSLDAGMKTEAFF.

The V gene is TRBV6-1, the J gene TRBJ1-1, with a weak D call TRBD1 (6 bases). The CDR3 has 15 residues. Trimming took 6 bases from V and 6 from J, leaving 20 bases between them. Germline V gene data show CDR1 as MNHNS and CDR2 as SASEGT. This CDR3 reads CASRGRGGREAEAFF. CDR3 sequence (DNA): TGTGCCAGCAGGGGGAGAGGGGGGCGCGAAGCTGAAGCTTTCTTT.

The CDR3 loop reads CASSLFREVGEAFF. The CDR3 bases are TGCGCCAGCAGCTTGTTCAGGGAAGTCGGTGAAGCTTTCTTT. J is TRBJ1-1 and V is TRBV5-1; D might be TRBD1 (5 bases). The germline V and J ends were trimmed by 1 base and 7 bases, with 14 bases remaining between them. The CDR3 has 14 residues. CDR1 and CDR2 from the germline V gene are SGHRS and YFSETQ.

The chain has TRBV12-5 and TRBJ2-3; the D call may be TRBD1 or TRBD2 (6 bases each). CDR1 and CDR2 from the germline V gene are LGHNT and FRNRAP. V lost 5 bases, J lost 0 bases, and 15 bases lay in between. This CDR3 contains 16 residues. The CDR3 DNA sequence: TGTGCTAGTGGTCCGACCATGGGGGGCAGCACAGATACGCAGTATTTT. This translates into CASGPTMGGSTDTQYF.

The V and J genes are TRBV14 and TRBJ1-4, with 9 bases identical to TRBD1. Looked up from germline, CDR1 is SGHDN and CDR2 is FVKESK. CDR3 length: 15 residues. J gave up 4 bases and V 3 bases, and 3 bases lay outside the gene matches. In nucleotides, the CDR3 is TGTGCCAGCAGCCAGGGACAGGGAGTTAATGAAAAACTGTTTTTT. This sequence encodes CASSQGQGVNEKLFF.

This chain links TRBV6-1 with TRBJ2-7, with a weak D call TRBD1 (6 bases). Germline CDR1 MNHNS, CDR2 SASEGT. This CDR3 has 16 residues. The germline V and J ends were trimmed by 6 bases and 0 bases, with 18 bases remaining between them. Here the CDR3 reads CASRENGGRSSYEQYF. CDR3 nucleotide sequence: TGTGCCAGCAGGGAAAATGGGGGCAGGAGCTCCTACGAGCAGTACTTC.

CDR3 in DNA: TGTGCCAGCAGCTGGGACCCGAACACTGAAGCTTTCTTT. Protein sequence: CASSWDPNTEAFF. The chain carries TRBV7-9 and TRBJ1-1; D is possibly TRBD1 (5 bases). The germline CDR1 and CDR2 sequences are SEHNR and FQNEAQ (reference sequence). The ends were cut back, 4 bases at V and 1 base at J, with 7 bases in the middle. CDR3 length: 13 residues.

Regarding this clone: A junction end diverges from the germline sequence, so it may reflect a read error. In DNA, the CDR3 is TGTGCCAGCAGTGACTCAGGGGGCTTCGCGGAAGCTTTCTTT. It specifies CASSDSGGFAEAFF. This chain links TRBV6-5 with TRBJ1-1; 8 nucleotides agree with TRBD1. CDR3 size: 14 residues. Looked up from germline, CDR1 is MNHEY and CDR2 is SVGAGI.

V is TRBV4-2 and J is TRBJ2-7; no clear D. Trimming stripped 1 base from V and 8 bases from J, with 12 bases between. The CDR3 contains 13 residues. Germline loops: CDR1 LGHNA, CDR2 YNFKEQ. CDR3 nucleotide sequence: TGTGCCAGCAGCCAAGGTACGGATCAGAAGCAGTACTTC. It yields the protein CASSQGTDQKQYF.

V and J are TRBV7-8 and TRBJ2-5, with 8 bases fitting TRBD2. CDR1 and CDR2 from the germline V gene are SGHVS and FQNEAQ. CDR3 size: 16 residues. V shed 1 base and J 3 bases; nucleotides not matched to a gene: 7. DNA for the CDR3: TGTGCCAGCAGCTTAGGGGGCTTAGCGGGGAAAGAGACCCAGTACTTC. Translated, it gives CASSLGGLAGKETQYF.

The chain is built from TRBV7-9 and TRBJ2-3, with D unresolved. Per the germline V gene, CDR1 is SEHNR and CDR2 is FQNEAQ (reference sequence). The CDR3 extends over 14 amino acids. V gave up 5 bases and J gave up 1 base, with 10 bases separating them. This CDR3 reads CASSISGGTDTQYF. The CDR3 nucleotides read TGTGCCAGCAGCATTTCGGGCGGCACAGATACGCAGTATTTT. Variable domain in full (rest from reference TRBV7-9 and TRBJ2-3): DTGVSQNPRHKITKRGQNVTFRCDPISEHNRLYWYRQTLGQGPEFLTYFQNEAQLEKSRLLSDRFSAERPKGSFSTLEIQRTEQGDSAMYLCASSISGGTDTQYFGPGTRLTVL.

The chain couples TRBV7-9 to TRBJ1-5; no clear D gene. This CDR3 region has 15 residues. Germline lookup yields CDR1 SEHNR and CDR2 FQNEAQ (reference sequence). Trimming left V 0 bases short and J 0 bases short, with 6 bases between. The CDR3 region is CASSLASDSNQPQHF. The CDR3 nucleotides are TGTGCCAGCAGCTTAGCTTCAGATAGCAATCAGCCCCAGCATTTT.

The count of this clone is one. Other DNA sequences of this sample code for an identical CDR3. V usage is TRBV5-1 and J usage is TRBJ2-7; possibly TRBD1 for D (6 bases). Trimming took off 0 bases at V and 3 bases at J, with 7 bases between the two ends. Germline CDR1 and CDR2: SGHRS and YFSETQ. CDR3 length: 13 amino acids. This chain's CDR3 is CASSLAGHYEQYF. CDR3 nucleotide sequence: TGCGCCAGCAGCTTGGCGGGACACTACGAGCAGTACTTC.

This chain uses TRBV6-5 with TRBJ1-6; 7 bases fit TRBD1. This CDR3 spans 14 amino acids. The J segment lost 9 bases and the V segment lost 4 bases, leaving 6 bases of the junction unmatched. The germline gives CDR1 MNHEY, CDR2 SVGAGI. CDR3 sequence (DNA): TGTGCCAGCAGTTCACCGGGACAGCTTTCACCCCTCCACTTT. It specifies CASSSPGQLSPLHF.